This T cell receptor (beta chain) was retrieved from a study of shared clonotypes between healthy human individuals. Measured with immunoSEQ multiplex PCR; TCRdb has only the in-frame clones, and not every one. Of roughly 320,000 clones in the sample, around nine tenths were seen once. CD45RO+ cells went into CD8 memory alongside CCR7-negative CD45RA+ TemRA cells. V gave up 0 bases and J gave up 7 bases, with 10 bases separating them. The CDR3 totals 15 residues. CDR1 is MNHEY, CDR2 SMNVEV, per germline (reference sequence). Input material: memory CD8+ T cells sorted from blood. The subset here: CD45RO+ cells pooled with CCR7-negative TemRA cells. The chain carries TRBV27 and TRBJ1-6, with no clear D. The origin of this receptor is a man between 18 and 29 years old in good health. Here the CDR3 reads CASSLSPGANSPLHF. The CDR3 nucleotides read TGTGCCAGCAGTTTATCGCCCGGCGCCAATTCACCCCTCCACTTT.